These T cell receptor beta chains were read from a single sample in a study of T cells in Graves' hyperthyroidism and ophthalmopathy. From the multiplex PCR reads, TCRdb called clonotypes with MiXCR, one entry per CDR3 protein. The table lists about 720,000 distinct CDR3 sequences, approximately 19% of them singletons, with over 15% in the top ten. The sequenced sample consisted of blood. These receptors originate from a woman aged 50 to 60 with Graves' hyperthyroidism that later progressed to Graves' ophthalmopathy. CDR3s include the opening cysteine and the closing phenylalanine or tryptophan. A D gene is named only where the DNA matches it firmly. Size values are once, few and many counts, or a class for expanded clones, and some rows have none.

v_call	j_call	d_call	clone_size	cdr3_aa	cdr3_nt
TRBV7-9	TRBJ1-2	NA	NA	CASDSSVPINYGYTF	TGTGCCAGCGATTCCTCTGTCCCCATTAACTATGGCTACACCTTC
TRBV11-3	TRBJ2-1	NA	few	CASSLNAYNEQFF	TGTGCCAGCAGCTTAAATGCCTACAATGAGCAGTTCTTC
TRBV6-2/TRBV6-3	TRBJ1-5	NA	many	CASSYPGGSNQPQHF	TGTGCCAGCAGTTACCCGGGGGGAAGCAATCAGCCCCAGCATTTT
TRBV2	TRBJ1-4	NA	many	CASSEPGNNEKLFF	TGTGCCAGCAGTGAACCCGGGAATAATGAAAAACTGTTTTTT
TRBV20-1	TRBJ2-7	NA	few	CSAGYPGTYEQYF	TGCAGTGCGGGGTATCCAGGGACCTACGAGCAGTACTTC
TRBV7-9	TRBJ2-3	TRBD2	NA	CASRVAGASTDTQYF	TGTGCCAGCAGGGTAGCGGGGGCTAGCACAGATACGCAGTATTTT
TRBV10-3	TRBJ1-5	NA	many	CAIRGGEGNQPQHF	TGTGCCATCAGAGGTGGCGAAGGTAATCAGCCCCAGCATTTT
TRBV20-1	TRBJ2-1	NA	many	CSAITGATLRNEQFF	TGCAGTGCTATTACGGGGGCCACCCTACGCAATGAGCAGTTCTTC
TRBV9	TRBJ2-1	NA	NA	CASSVGSTGPHNEQFF	TGTGCCAGCAGCGTAGGATCTACGGGTCCTCACAATGAGCAGTTCTTC
TRBV19	TRBJ1-4	NA	NA	CASRTPGQPNEKLFF	TGTGCCAGTCGAACTCCGGGACAACCGAATGAAAAACTGTTTTTT
TRBV20-1	TRBJ2-5	TRBD1	many	CSALTGGGETQYF	TGCAGTGCTTTAACAGGGGGCGGAGAGACCCAGTACTTC
TRBV6-5	TRBJ2-5	NA	many	CASSYSVEETQYF	TGTGCCAGCAGTTACTCGGTTGAAGAGACCCAGTACTTC
TRBV27	TRBJ2-6	NA	NA	CASKAQALDSGANVLTF	TGTGCCAGCAAGGCCCAAGCTCTCGACTCTGGGGCCAACGTCCTGACTTTC
TRBV7-9	TRBJ2-1	TRBD2	NA	CASSSPLLAGGPSSYNEQFF	TGTGCCAGCAGCAGCCCCCTCCTAGCGGGGGGCCCGAGCTCCTACAATGAGCAGTTCTTC
TRBV12-3/TRBV12-4	TRBJ1-1	TRBD1	many	CASSRPGTGTEAFF	TGTGCCAGCAGTCGTCCCGGGACAGGGACTGAAGCTTTCTTT
TRBV20-1	TRBJ2-5	TRBD2	many	CSANPGGTETQYF	TGCAGTGCGAACCCCGGGGGGACGGAGACCCAGTACTTC
TRBV2	TRBJ1-4	NA	many	CASRDRRTEKLFF	TGTGCCAGCAGGGACAGAAGAACTGAAAAACTGTTTTTT
TRBV19	TRBJ1-5	TRBD1	NA	CASSRTGIENQPQHF	TGTGCCAGTAGCAGGACAGGGATAGAGAATCAGCCCCAGCATTTT
TRBV20-1	TRBJ1-1	TRBD1	NA	CSARDRGLGTEAFF	TGCAGTGCTAGGGACAGGGGGCTGGGCACTGAAGCTTTCTTT
TRBV19	TRBJ1-1	NA	NA	CASSMRAMNTEAFF	TGTGCCAGTAGTATGAGGGCCATGAACACTGAAGCTTTCTTT
TRBV11-2	TRBJ1-1	TRBD1	many	CASSLDWGQLLEAFF	TGTGCCAGCAGCTTAGATTGGGGACAGCTACTTGAAGCTTTCTTT
TRBV12-3/TRBV12-4	TRBJ2-3	NA	many	CASNLPGADTQYF	TGTGCCAGCAATCTACCAGGGGCAGATACGCAGTATTTT
TRBV12-3/TRBV12-4	TRBJ1-2	NA	many	CAISAGYGYTF	TGTGCCATCAGCGCGGGGTATGGCTACACCTTC
TRBV11-2	TRBJ1-1	NA	many	CASSLEGLRTEAFF	TGTGCCAGCAGCTTAGAGGGCCTGAGGACTGAAGCTTTCTTT
TRBV18	TRBJ2-7	TRBD1	NA	CASSPSGRDRAHEQYF	TGTGCCAGCTCACCCTCGGGCCGGGACAGGGCCCACGAGCAGTACTTC
TRBV11-2	TRBJ1-1	NA	many	CASSPWDTPSTEAFF	TGTGCCAGCAGCCCCTGGGACACGCCCAGCACTGAAGCTTTCTTT
TRBV6-1	TRBJ1-2	NA	many	CASMGVHGYTF	TGTGCCAGCATGGGGGTACACGGCTACACCTTC
TRBV7-6	TRBJ2-3	NA	NA	CASSLAQQDTQYF	TGTGCCAGCAGCTTAGCGCAGCAGGATACGCAGTATTTT
TRBV29-1	TRBJ2-3	NA	NA	CSVEVEILRSTDTQYF	TGCAGCGTTGAGGTAGAGATCTTGAGGAGCACAGATACGCAGTATTTT
TRBV29-1	TRBJ2-1	TRBD1	few	CSVEDLDRANEQFF	TGCAGCGTTGAAGATCTGGACAGGGCCAATGAGCAGTTCTTC
TRBV4-1	TRBJ2-3	NA	NA	CASSQNGGGTDTQYF	TGCGCCAGCAGCCAAAATGGCGGGGGCACAGATACGCAGTATTTT
TRBV12-3/TRBV12-4	TRBJ2-5	TRBD1	few	CASSSGTGHQETQYF	TGTGCCAGCAGTTCCGGGACAGGACACCAAGAGACCCAGTACTTC
TRBV20-1	TRBJ1-5	NA	few	CSASMSNQPQHF	TGCAGTGCCTCAATGTCCAATCAGCCCCAGCATTTT
TRBV6-6	TRBJ2-3	NA	many	CASSYSRRGPTDTQYF	TGTGCCAGCAGTTACTCTCGCCGGGGCCCCACAGATACGCAGTATTTT
TRBV10-2	TRBJ2-2	NA	few	CASKVRGTGELFF	TGCGCCAGCAAGGTCCGGGGGACCGGGGAGCTGTTTTTT
TRBV5-4	TRBJ1-5	TRBD1	NA	CASSPSPLGQDSQPQHF	TGTGCCAGCAGCCCCTCCCCCCTCGGACAGGACAGCCAGCCCCAGCATTTT
TRBV20-1	TRBJ2-1	TRBD1	NA	CSASGTGTDEQFF	TGCAGTGCTAGCGGGACAGGGACCGATGAGCAGTTCTTC